This paragraph reports one T cell receptor (beta chain). The data stem from a study of blood T cell repertoires in COVID-19. The overall study: PBMCs, B-cell-depleted T cells, or T cells provided the cDNA or gDNA that made up the material.

This CDR3 has 13 residues. Germline V gives CDR1 MNHEY, CDR2 SMNVEV (reference sequence). V gave up 3 bases and J gave up 2 bases, with 7 bases separating them. Study processing details: It was from reference gene primer amplification that nucleated cell counts were estimated. The assay was immunoSEQ multiplex PCR, and TCRdb's table has in-frame clones only and misses some. D and trimming come from the DNA, and the V and J calls and clone size come from that table. Here the sample spans about 68,000 clones, around 89% being singletons. The clonotype was recovered from a man in his fifties or sixties with acute or convalescent COVID-19. This chain joins TRBV27 and TRBJ1-2, with D unclear. Sample: peripheral blood. This CDR3 reads CASSLRANYGYTF. CDR3 nucleotides: TGTGCCAGCAGTTTGCGAGCCAACTATGGCTACACCTTC.